These 31 T cell receptor beta chains came from one sample sequenced in a study of T cell repertoires in cytomegalovirus infection. TCRdb fed the reads into MiXCR, producing one record per CDR3 protein. Altogether 200,000 to 300,000 distinct CDR3 sequences are present, around 8.7% being singletons, with the ten largest covering more than 13%. Input material: PBMCs. The receptors come from a human donor in good health (CMV status not recorded). Some clones in this sample may be carry-over from other donors' samples.

This clonotype was counted at least ten times. This rearrangement joins TRBV7-2 to TRBJ2-7; no clear D gene. The length of the CDR3 is 14 residues. CDR1 and CDR2 (germline): SGHTA, FQGNSA. The ends were cut back, 6 bases at V and 0 bases at J, with 12 bases in the middle. Written as DNA, the CDR3 is TGTGCCAGCAGTTACTTAGCTCTCTCCTACGAGCAGTACTTC. It is translated as CASSYLALSYEQYF.

The chain couples TRBV27 to TRBJ2-1; D possibly uses TRBD1 or TRBD2 (5 bases each). The CDR3 totals 16 residues. Trimming pared 6 bases from V and 4 bases from J, leaving 19 bases between. Per the germline V gene, CDR1 is MNHEY and CDR2 is SMNVEV (reference sequence). CDR3 loop: CASSPGTQRGYNEQFF. For the CDR3, the DNA is TGTGCCAGCAGCCCAGGGACCCAACGGGGATACAATGAGCAGTTCTTC.

The V and J genes are TRBV19 and TRBJ1-2; D ambiguous. Germline V gives CDR1 LNHDA, CDR2 SQIVND (reference sequence). V was shortened by 3 bases and J by 4 bases, with 9 bases between the two germline ends. The CDR3 consists of 13 residues. CDR3 region: CASSISLGYGYTF. The DNA for the CDR3 is TGTGCCAGTAGTATTTCATTGGGCTATGGCTACACCTTC.

This clonotype has a count of ten or more. V usage is TRBV7-2 and J usage is TRBJ2-1, with D possibly TRBD2 on 5 matching bases. Germline-derived CDR1 and CDR2 are SGHTA and FQGNSA. The V end lost 5 bases, the J end lost 1 base, and 9 bases lay between the germline ends. The CDR3 is 14 residues long. The CDR3 sequence: CASSRPGSYNEQFF. CDR3 DNA sequence: TGTGCCAGCAGCCGGCCGGGGTCCTACAATGAGCAGTTCTTC.

This clonotype was found many times. The CDR3, as DNA: TGTGCCAGCAGCTTACTACAGGGCTATGAGCAGTTCTTC. This codes for CASSLLQGYEQFF. The chain links TRBV7-2 to TRBJ2-1; tentative D call: TRBD1 (6 bases). V gave up 2 bases and J gave up 8 bases, with 10 bases separating them. The CDR3 contains 13 residues. Germline CDR1 reads SGHTA; CDR2 reads FQGNSA.

This clonotype was seen many times. The chain employs TRBV7-2 and TRBJ1-1; unclear D gene. The CDR3 extends over 13 amino acids. CDR1 SGHTA and CDR2 FQGNSA come from the germline V gene. V lost 8 bases, J lost 8 bases, and 18 bases lay in between. CDR3 loop: CASEGVLLGEAFF. CDR3 sequence (DNA): TGTGCCAGCGAAGGAGTCCTCCTGGGGGAAGCTTTCTTT.

This chain joins TRBV4-3 and TRBJ1-1, with D uncertain. Trimming left V 1 base short and J 1 base short, with 7 bases between. Germline CDR1 and CDR2: LGHNA and YSLEER. CDR3 length equals 14 residues. Here the CDR3 reads CASSQVGKNTEAFF. The CDR3 DNA follows: TGCGCCAGCAGCCAAGTGGGCAAGAACACTGAAGCTTTCTTT.

A word on this clonotype: The final CDR3 position lacks the conserved phenylalanine or tryptophan, pointing to a likely read error. The genes are TRBV20-1 and TRBJ2-1; D may match TRBD1 or TRBD2 (5 bases each). This CDR3 contains 15 residues. V shed 2 bases and J shed 7 bases, with 18 bases lying between them. The germline CDR1 and CDR2 sequences are DFQATT and SNEGSKA (reference sequence). This CDR3 is CSARPPGPIQNEQFS. CDR3 in DNA: TGCAGTGCTAGACCCCCGGGACCCATACAGAATGAGCAGTTCTCC.

This clonotype was recorded at least ten times. This chain uses TRBV7-2 with TRBJ1-6, with D unclear. The CDR3 is 13 residues long. The ends were cut back, 6 bases at V and 9 bases at J, with 12 bases in the middle. CDR1 SGHTA and CDR2 FQGNSA come from the germline V gene. In nucleotides, the CDR3 is TGTGCCAGCAGTACCACCGCCCGTTCACCCCTCCACTTT. It yields the protein CASSTTARSPLHF. The full variable domain, its missing parts supplied by reference TRBV7-2 and TRBJ1-6, is GAGVSQSPSNKVTEKGKDVELRCDPISGHTALYWYRQSLGQGLEFLIYFQGNSAPDKSGLPSDRFSAERTGGSVSTLTIQRTQQEDSAVYLCASSTTARSPLHFGNGTRLTVT.

The sample holds many counts of this clonotype. V is TRBV7-2 and J is TRBJ1-2; the match to TRBD1 covers 10 bases. The CDR3 extends over 20 amino acids. With V trimmed by 1 base and J by 11 bases, 25 bases remained unmatched. CDR1 and CDR2 (germline): SGHTA, FQGNSA. The CDR3 DNA is TGTGCCAGCAGCTTAGAGTTCCGGGACAGGGGATTCGATGTAGCCGCGGGGTACACCTTC. This translates into CASSLEFRDRGFDVAAGYTF.

In its sample, this clonotype was seen many times. The chain combines TRBV6-1 with TRBJ1-5; 8 bases line up with TRBD1. With V trimmed by 11 bases and J by 0 bases, 6 bases remained unmatched. Germline CDR1 and CDR2: MNHNS and SASEGT. The CDR3 contains 14 residues. The CDR3 nucleotides read TGTGCCTCCCGGACAGGGCCTAGCAATCAGCCCCAGCATTTT. It encodes CASRTGPSNQPQHF.

This clonotype was counted ten times or more. This chain connects TRBV4-3 to TRBJ1-1; 7 bases align to TRBD1. Germline V gene data show CDR1 as LGHNA and CDR2 as YSLEER. This CDR3 comprises 14 residues. The trim removed 4 bases at V and 7 bases at J, leaving 9 bases unmatched. The CDR3 DNA sequence: TGCGCCAGCAGCCCCGGACAGGAGGAAAGTGAAGCTTTCTTT. This gives the protein CASSPGQEESEAFF.

In this sample, this clonotype turned up many times. V is TRBV2 and J is TRBJ2-1, with 9 bases that match TRBD1. J lost 6 bases, V lost 2 bases, and 5 bases had no gene match. The CDR3 extends over 15 amino acids. The germline CDR1 and CDR2 sequences are SNHLY and FYNNEI. CDR3 region: CASSENRGPGNEQFF. The CDR3 DNA is TGTGCCAGCAGTGAAAACAGGGGGCCCGGCAATGAGCAGTTCTTC.

The chain carries TRBV6-2 or TRBV6-3 and TRBJ1-1; no clear D gene. The CDR3 runs to 13 residues. V gave up 7 bases and J gave up 9 bases, with 18 bases separating them. CDR1 and CDR2 from the germline V gene are MNHEY and SVGEGT. CDR3 residues: CASTRITGSQAFF. As DNA, the CDR3 is TGTGCCAGCACCCGAATAACGGGATCCCAAGCTTTCTTT.

The table lists this clonotype with many counts. The gene calls are TRBV28 and TRBJ2-3; 7 bases fit TRBD2. V was clipped by 6 bases and J by 2 bases; unmatched bases: 8. The germline V gene encodes CDR1 MDHEN and CDR2 SYDVKM. The CDR3 is 15 amino acids. This CDR3 is CASRPPSGSTDTQYF. The CDR3 DNA is TGTGCCAGCAGGCCTCCTAGCGGTTCCACAGATACGCAGTATTTT.

This clonotype was observed a handful of times. The CDR3 coding sequence is TGTGCCAGCACCCCCCTGGGACGCCGAGGCTACACCTTC. Translated: CASTPLGRRGYTF. The chain is built from TRBV12-3 or TRBV12-4 and TRBJ1-2, with a tentative D call TRBD1 (5 bases). The V and J ends lost 7 bases and 8 bases respectively, with 17 bases between them. This CDR3 is 13 amino acids long.

This clonotype was seen repeatedly, ten times or more. The chain uses TRBV7-2 and TRBJ1-1, with TRBD1 as a possible D gene (6 bases). The germline V and J ends were trimmed by 1 base and 5 bases, with 14 bases remaining between them. The CDR3 consists of 15 residues. Germline lookup yields CDR1 SGHTA and CDR2 FQGNSA. The DNA for the CDR3 is TGTGCCAGCAGCTTAGTTTTGACAGGTCGGACTGAAGCTTTCTTT. Its protein is CASSLVLTGRTEAFF.

The genes are TRBV19 and TRBJ2-1; 10 bases fit TRBD2. This CDR3 has 16 residues. J lost 4 bases, V lost 4 bases, and 7 bases had no gene match. CDR1 is LNHDA, CDR2 SQIVND, per germline (reference sequence). As DNA, the CDR3 is TGTGCCAGTAGTACCCCCGGGACTAGCGATTACAATGAGCAGTTCTTC. This sequence encodes CASSTPGTSDYNEQFF.

This clonotype showed up many times. V is TRBV28 and J is TRBJ1-6; D call uncertain. V was trimmed by 2 bases and J by 14 bases, leaving 10 bases between them. From germline, CDR1 is MDHEN and CDR2 SYDVKM. The CDR3 has 12 residues. CDR3 bases: TGTGCCAGCAGTTTAGACGTTTCGTCCCTCCACTTT. This gives the protein CASSLDVSSLHF.

V and J are TRBV12-3 or TRBV12-4 and TRBJ2-3; 12 bases match TRBD2. This CDR3 contains 18 residues. The V and J ends lost 2 bases and 5 bases, in that order; junction bases with no gene match: 11. The CDR3 region has the DNA TGTGCCAGCAGTTTAAAGGGACTAGCGGGCGGTAGGGGAGATACGCAGTATTTT. Translated: CASSLKGLAGGRGDTQYF.

This chain uses TRBV7-8 with TRBJ1-1; a possible D gene is TRBD1 (6 bases). The CDR3 contains 17 residues. From germline, CDR1 is SGHVS and CDR2 FQNEAQ. Trimming stripped 8 bases from V and 5 bases from J, with 27 bases between. The CDR3 sequence: CASLPGRAPRGGTEAFF. CDR3 bases: TGTGCCAGCCTTCCCGGCCGGGCGCCTCGAGGGGGGACTGAAGCTTTCTTT.

The genes are TRBV5-1 and TRBJ2-3; the D gene could be TRBD1 or TRBD2 (5 bases each). With 4 bases removed from V and 1 base from J, the gap between germline ends came to 16 bases. Germline CDR1 SGHRS, CDR2 YFSETQ. The CDR3 consists of 16 residues. Written as DNA, the CDR3 is TGCGCCAGCAGCGACGGGACCCTTTGGGGCACAGATACGCAGTATTTT. It yields the protein CASSDGTLWGTDTQYF.

This clonotype was observed many times. In nucleotides, the CDR3 is TGTGCCAGCAGCCCGGGACATGATCAGCCCCAGCATTTT. Its protein is CASSPGHDQPQHF. The chain employs TRBV7-8 and TRBJ1-5, with D possibly matching TRBD1 (6 bases). The CDR3 runs 13 residues. V lost 5 bases and J 5 bases, leaving 10 bases between the germline ends. Germline CDR1 SGHVS, CDR2 FQNEAQ.

Many counts were recorded for this clonotype. This chain connects TRBV2 to TRBJ1-6; a possible D gene is TRBD1 (6 bases). Germline V lookup: CDR1 SNHLY, CDR2 FYNNEI. V gave up 6 bases and J gave up 0 bases, with 15 bases separating them. The CDR3 runs to 17 residues. The DNA of the CDR3 is TGTGCCAGCAGCGACCAGGAGGGGGGCTCCTATAATTCACCCCTCCACTTT. This encodes CASSDQEGGSYNSPLHF.

This clonotype was recorded many times. This chain connects TRBV7-2 to TRBJ2-5; possible D gene TRBD1, 6 bases. This CDR3 region has 14 residues. Trimming removed 5 bases from V and 4 bases from J, with 14 bases in between. Looked up from germline, CDR1 is SGHTA and CDR2 is FQGNSA. CDR3 residues: CASSRALQGETQYF. The CDR3 DNA follows: TGTGCCAGCAGCCGGGCCTTACAGGGAGAGACCCAGTACTTC.

The rearrangement links TRBV14 to TRBJ2-3; no clear D. There are 17 residues in the CDR3. The V end lost 1 base, the J end lost 2 bases, and 16 bases lay between the germline ends. Germline V lookup: CDR1 SGHDN, CDR2 FVKESK. The CDR3 DNA is TGTGCCAGCAGCCAAGTGGATAACCCCATAGTCACAGATACGCAGTATTTT. Its protein is CASSQVDNPIVTDTQYF.

Many counts were recorded for this clonotype. The J gene is TRBJ2-5, the V gene TRBV7-2, with D hard to call. The length of the CDR3 is 13 residues. Between the trimmed V and J ends, which lost 1 base and 5 bases, there was a span of 8 bases. Germline CDR1 is SGHTA and CDR2 is FQGNSA. This chain's CDR3 is CASSLEIMETQYF. The CDR3 DNA reads as TGTGCCAGCAGCTTAGAAATTATGGAGACCCAGTACTTC.

This clonotype was recorded many times. J is TRBJ1-2 and V is TRBV4-3; the D gene is possibly TRBD1 (6 bases). CDR1 is LGHNA and CDR2 is YSLEER in the germline V gene. This CDR3 contains 14 residues. V lost 0 bases and J lost 7, with 12 bases in between. The CDR3 loop is CASSQDWGGLGYTF. The CDR3, as DNA: TGCGCCAGCAGCCAAGATTGGGGGGGGCTTGGCTACACCTTC.

Concerning this clonotype itself: The CDR3 does not end in the conserved phenylalanine or tryptophan, so this is likely a read error. The gene calls are TRBV20-1 and TRBJ1-1; D unclear. CDR3 length: 14 amino acids. V lost 3 bases, J lost 0 bases, and 11 bases lay in between. Germline V gene lookup returns CDR1 DFQATT and CDR2 SNEGSKA (reference sequence). CDR3: CSASYISVNTEAFL. The CDR3 DNA is TGCAGTGCTAGTTACATATCAGTGAACACTGAAGCTTTCCTT.

This clonotype came up many times. The chain carries TRBV7-8 and TRBJ2-5, with TRBD2 as a possible D gene (5 bases). The CDR3 has 15 amino acids. Germline lookup yields CDR1 SGHVS and CDR2 FQNEAQ. Trimming pared 2 bases from V and 1 base from J, leaving 11 bases between. The CDR3 DNA is TGTGCCAGCAGCTTACTCCCGCTAGCCCAAGAGACCCAGTACTTC. Translation gives CASSLLPLAQETQYF.

This clonotype appeared many times. This chain links TRBV12-3 or TRBV12-4 with TRBJ1-5; 7 nucleotides line up with TRBD1. J was trimmed by 2 bases and V by 5 bases; bases with no gene match: 6. The length of the CDR3 is 15 residues. CDR3 nucleotide sequence: TGTGCCAGCAGTCCCCGGGACAGTGGCAATCAGCCCCAGCATTTT. Its translation: CASSPRDSGNQPQHF.